This is a list of T cell receptor beta chains from one sample in a study of regulatory T cells in long-lasting Graves disease. TCRdb reanalysed the multiplex PCR reads using MiXCR and keeps one entry per CDR3 protein. In the table there are around 400,000 distinct CDR3 sequences, around a fifth of which are singletons. The material sequenced was peripheral blood mononuclear cells (PBMCs), taken when the disease was refractory, from a patient treated with antithyroid drugs. Every receptor here comes from a female donor with Graves disease. The CDR3 runs from the conserved cysteine through the conserved F or W. The D gene is left open where the match is weak. Some rows have no size entry. The others give once, few or many, or a class for an expanded clone.

TRBJ2-7	TRBV2	12	TRBD1	many	CASRGTVYEQYF	TGTGCCAGCAGGGGGACAGTCTACGAGCAGTACTTC
TRBJ1-1	TRBV18	15	.	.	CASSPRTGRDTEAFF	TGTGCCAGCTCACCTCGAACAGGTCGGGACACTGAAGCTTTCTTT
TRBJ1-4	TRBV7-9	12	.	many	CASSFTGEKLFF	TGTGCCAGCAGCTTTACGGGTGAAAAACTGTTTTTT
TRBJ2-2	TRBV20-1	13	TRBD2	few	CSAKLAGAGELFF	TGCAGTGCTAAACTAGCGGGAGCCGGGGAGCTGTTTTTT
TRBJ2-5	TRBV20-1	13	.	few	CSVPEGPRETQYF	TGCAGTGTTCCGGAAGGCCCACGCGAGACCCAGTACTTC
TRBJ2-7	TRBV2	14	.	many	CASSDETGPYEQYF	TGTGCCAGCAGTGACGAGACAGGACCCTACGAGCAGTACTTC
TRBJ2-7	TRBV6-1	11	TRBD1	few	CASDRGYEQYF	TGTGCCAGTGACAGGGGCTACGAGCAGTACTTC
TRBJ2-7	TRBV11-2	14	.	.	CASSQEVYSYEQYF	TGCGCCAGCAGCCAAGAGGTCTATTCCTACGAGCAGTACTTC
TRBJ2-5	TRBV30	15	TRBD2	.	CAWQTSGTGRETQYF	TGTGCCTGGCAGACTAGCGGGACCGGAAGGGAGACCCAGTACTTC
TRBJ2-5	TRBV20-1	15	.	many	CSASDPGTVQETQYF	TGCAGTGCTAGTGATCCGGGAACCGTTCAAGAGACCCAGTACTTC
TRBJ2-7	TRBV28	16	TRBD1	many	CASRPRPKQGRHEQYF	TGTGCCAGCAGACCCCGACCAAAACAGGGGAGACACGAGCAGTACTTC
TRBJ2-7	TRBV4-1	16	.	few	CASSQWVRDTSYEQYF	TGCGCCAGCAGCCAATGGGTACGGGACACATCTTACGAGCAGTACTTC
TRBJ2-3	TRBV7-2	14	.	.	CASSLVGGTDTQYF	TGTGCCAGCAGCTTAGTAGGGGGCACAGATACGCAGTATTTT
TRBJ2-5	TRBV19	13	TRBD2	few	CASSTGTSGAQYF	TGTGCCAGTAGTACCGGGACTAGCGGAGCACAGTACTTC
TRBJ2-7	TRBV2	15	TRBD2	many	CASSAQGGSSYEQYF	TGTGCCAGCAGCGCCCAAGGCGGGAGCTCCTACGAGCAGTACTTC
TRBJ2-5	TRBV20-1	13	.	many	CSATDLRGETQYF	TGCAGTGCCACCGACCTGAGGGGAGAGACCCAGTACTTC
TRBJ1-1	TRBV6-1	12	.	.	CASTAPGRRAFF	TGTGCCAGCACCGCCCCGGGCCGGCGGGCTTTCTTT
TRBJ1-5	TRBV15	12	.	few	CATSSLSQPQHF	TGTGCCACCAGCAGCCTCAGTCAGCCCCAGCATTTT
TRBJ2-2	TRBV28	15	.	many	CASSLSGVGTGELFF	TGTGCCAGCAGTTTATCAGGGGTTGGCACCGGGGAGCTGTTTTTT
TRBJ1-4	TRBV7-9	17	TRBD1	few	CASSQRQGAATNEKLFF	TGTGCCAGCAGCCAAAGACAGGGGGCCGCAACTAATGAAAAACTGTTTTTT
TRBJ2-3	TRBV11-2	15	.	many	CASSLSLSSTDTQYF	TGTGCCAGCAGCTTATCCCTCTCTAGCACAGATACGCAGTATTTT
TRBJ2-7	TRBV7-9	15	TRBD1	.	CASSLDWDSALEQYF	TGTGCCAGCAGCTTAGATTGGGACAGCGCGTTGGAGCAGTACTTC
TRBJ1-4	TRBV20-1	16	.	.	CSARPLGGTVNEKLFF	TGCAGTGCTAGACCCTTAGGGGGGACGGTCAATGAAAAACTGTTTTTT
TRBJ2-1	TRBV18	15	TRBD1	.	CASSPTGTGWDEQFF	TGTGCCAGCTCACCAACCGGGACAGGGTGGGATGAGCAGTTCTTC
TRBJ2-7	TRBV11-2	15	TRBD1	many	CASSQAGTGVYEQYF	TGTGCCAGCAGCCAAGCCGGGACAGGGGTGTACGAGCAGTACTTC
TRBJ1-4	TRBV7-9	15	TRBD1	.	CASSLQGHYNEKLFF	TGTGCCAGCAGCCTACAGGGGCACTATAATGAAAAACTGTTTTTT
TRBJ2-7	TRBV7-9	16	TRBD2	.	CASSWQLAGESYEQYF	TGTGCCAGCAGCTGGCAACTAGCGGGAGAGTCCTACGAGCAGTACTTC
TRBJ2-7	TRBV12-3/TRBV12-4	15	.	few	CASSNRQDGSYEQYF	TGTGCCAGCAGTAACCGACAGGATGGCTCCTACGAGCAGTACTTC
TRBJ2-7	TRBV19	14	.	few	CASSISRLAHEQYF	TGTGCCAGTAGTATCAGCAGGCTAGCCCACGAGCAGTACTTC
TRBJ2-5	TRBV24-1	14	.	many	CATSDPWEGETQYF	TGTGCCACCAGTGACCCCTGGGAAGGAGAGACCCAGTACTTC
TRBJ2-5	TRBV20-1	14	TRBD1	many	CSASSSTGMETQYF	TGCAGTGCTAGCAGCTCGACAGGGATGGAGACCCAGTACTTC
TRBJ2-2	TRBV10-3	11	.	.	CAISNTGELFF	TGTGCCATCTCAAACACCGGGGAGCTGTTTTTT
TRBJ1-5	TRBV2	14	TRBD1	many	CASSRDRGDQPQHF	TGTGCCAGCAGCCGGGACAGGGGAGATCAGCCCCAGCATTTT
TRBJ1-2	TRBV5-1	15	TRBD1	many	CASSAEGQGAGGYTF	TGCGCCAGCAGCGCCGAAGGACAGGGGGCAGGTGGCTACACCTTC
TRBJ2-7	TRBV6-5	15	TRBD2	many	CASSYGEGPTYEQYF	TGTGCCAGCAGTTACGGGGAGGGCCCTACCTACGAGCAGTACTTC
TRBJ2-1	TRBV9	16	.	.	CASSAPPSADYNEQFF	TGTGCCAGCAGCGCCCCACCTAGCGCGGACTACAATGAGCAGTTCTTC
TRBJ2-7	TRBV19	13	.	few	CASSSDYSYEQYF	TGTGCCAGTAGTAGCGACTACTCCTACGAGCAGTACTTC
TRBJ2-7	TRBV20-1	15	TRBD2	many	CSASPTSGSEREQYF	TGCAGTGCCTCGCCGACTAGCGGGAGTGAACGCGAGCAGTACTTC
TRBJ1-5	TRBV6-1	17	TRBD1	.	CASSEALPTGSRQPQHF	TGTGCCAGCAGTGAAGCGCTCCCGACAGGGTCGCGGCAGCCCCAGCATTTT
TRBJ2-7	TRBV2	15	TRBD2	many	CASIEGGLAAYEQYF	TGTGCCAGCATTGAGGGGGGACTAGCGGCCTACGAGCAGTACTTC
TRBJ1-1	TRBV7-3	14	.	once	CACSFRGAPTEAFF	TGTGCCTGCAGCTTCCGGGGGGCCCCCACTGAAGCTTTCTTT
TRBJ2-7	TRBV12-3/TRBV12-4	15	TRBD1	.	CASSFGRQGGAEQYF	TGTGCCAGCAGTTTCGGACGACAGGGGGGTGCCGAGCAGTACTTC
TRBJ2-1	TRBV28	16	.	many	CASSTPTGPVRDEQFF	TGTGCCAGCAGTACACCCACAGGCCCGGTTCGGGATGAGCAGTTCTTC
TRBJ1-6	TRBV6-5	15	TRBD1	.	CASSYGQGVYSPLHF	TGTGCCAGCAGTTACGGACAGGGCGTGTATTCACCCCTCCACTTT
TRBJ1-5	TRBV28	13	.	many	CASGWGLRQPQHF	TGTGCCAGCGGGTGGGGTTTGCGTCAGCCCCAGCATTTT
TRBJ2-2	TRBV19	15	TRBD2	.	CASSRGLVDTGELFF	TGTGCCAGTAGTAGGGGACTAGTGGACACCGGGGAGCTGTTTTTT
TRBJ1-1	TRBV6-2/TRBV6-3	12	.	.	CASSAGTLEAFF	TGTGCCAGCAGTGCCGGGACACTTGAAGCTTTCTTT
TRBJ2-7	TRBV7-8	14	TRBD1	.	CASSSGTGAREQYF	TGTGCCAGCAGCTCCGGGACAGGGGCGCGCGAGCAGTACTTC
TRBJ2-7	TRBV20-1	12	.	many	CSALGWGSEQYF	TGCAGTGCCCTCGGTTGGGGAAGCGAGCAGTACTTC
TRBJ2-1	TRBV12-3/TRBV12-4	17	TRBD2	.	CASSFSGTSGPYNEQFF	TGTGCCAGCAGTTTTTCCGGGACTAGCGGGCCCTACAATGAGCAGTTCTTC
TRBJ1-3	TRBV14	15	.	.	CASSPLAGSGNTIYF	TGTGCCAGCAGCCCGCTCGCTGGGAGTGGAAACACCATATATTTT
TRBJ2-5	TRBV27	12	.	many	CASGGAQETQYF	TGTGCCAGTGGTGGGGCTCAAGAGACCCAGTACTTC
TRBJ2-2	TRBV6-1	14	.	.	CARWDGANTGELFF	TGTGCCAGGTGGGACGGTGCGAACACCGGGGAGCTGTTTTTT
TRBJ1-2	TRBV29-1	15	.	many	CSVVRGRGPGLGYTF	TGCAGCGTTGTGAGGGGAAGAGGACCTGGCCTAGGCTACACCTTC
TRBJ2-2	TRBV7-2	15	.	few	CASSLGPYGTGELFF	TGTGCCAGCAGCTTAGGCCCTTACGGGACCGGGGAGCTGTTTTTT
TRBJ1-1	TRBV28	15	.	many	CASSVRVSPNTEAFF	TGTGCCAGCAGTGTGAGGGTCTCTCCGAACACTGAAGCTTTCTTT
TRBJ2-7	TRBV6-5	19	TRBD2	many	CASSYSIRERLADQYEQYF	TGTGCCAGCAGTTACTCGATACGGGAAAGACTAGCGGACCAGTACGAGCAGTACTTC
TRBJ2-5	TRBV2	14	TRBD2	many	CASRKAGHQEAQYF	TGTGCCAGCAGGAAAGCGGGGCACCAAGAGGCCCAGTACTTC
TRBJ2-1	TRBV27	16	TRBD2	.	CASGPQAGGPPNEQFF	TGTGCCAGCGGACCCCAAGCGGGAGGGCCACCCAATGAGCAGTTCTTC
TRBJ2-6	TRBV20-1	16	TRBD2	.	CSARGGGDSGANVLTF	TGCAGTGCTAGAGGGGGGGGGGACTCTGGGGCCAACGTCCTGACTTTC